The clone carrying this TCR beta chain has a handful of counts. The data originate from a study of regulatory T cells in long-lasting Graves disease. Study-wide background: The definition of persistent Graves' disease was over 5 years of antithyroid drugs with positive TSH receptor antibodies.

Time point described: persistent/refractory GD, antithyroid drugs over 5 years with positive TRAb. The TCR library was made from RNA that had been extracted from PBMCs in TRIzol. CDR3-region Arm-PCR and iRepertoire HTBI primers produced the TCR beta libraries. From the multiplex PCR reads, TCRdb called clonotypes with MiXCR, one entry per CDR3 protein. Among 350,000 to 450,000 distinct CDR3 sequences listed, roughly 25% were seen once. Germline V gives CDR1 MDHEN, CDR2 SYDVKM. V lost 8 bases and J lost 3, with 7 bases in between. The CDR3 length is 11 residues. This specimen was peripheral blood mononuclear cells (PBMCs), taken when the disease was refractory, from a patient treated with antithyroid drugs. The chain is built from TRBV28 and TRBJ1-2; no clear D gene. This sequence was found in a woman aged 35 to 49 with Graves disease. CDR3 sequence reads: CASGAYYGYTF. DNA of the CDR3: TGTGCCAGCGGCGCTTACTATGGCTACACCTTC.